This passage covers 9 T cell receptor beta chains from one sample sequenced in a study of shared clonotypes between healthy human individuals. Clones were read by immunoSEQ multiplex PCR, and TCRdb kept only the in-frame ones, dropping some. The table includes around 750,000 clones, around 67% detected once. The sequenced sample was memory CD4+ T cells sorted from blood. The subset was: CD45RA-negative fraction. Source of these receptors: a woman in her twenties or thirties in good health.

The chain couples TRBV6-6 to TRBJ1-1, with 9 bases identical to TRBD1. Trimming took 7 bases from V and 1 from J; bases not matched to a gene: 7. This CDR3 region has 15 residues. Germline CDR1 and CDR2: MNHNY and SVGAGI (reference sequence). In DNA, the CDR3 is TGTGCCAGCAACCCCCCGGGACAGGGGAACACTGAAGCTTTCTTT. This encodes CASNPPGQGNTEAFF.

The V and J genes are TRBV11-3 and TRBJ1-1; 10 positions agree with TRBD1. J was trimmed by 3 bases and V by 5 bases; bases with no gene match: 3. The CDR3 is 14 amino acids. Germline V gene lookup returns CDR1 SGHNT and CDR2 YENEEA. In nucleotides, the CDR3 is TGTGCCAGCAGCCGGACAGGGGGTGACACTGAAGCTTTCTTT. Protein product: CASSRTGGDTEAFF.

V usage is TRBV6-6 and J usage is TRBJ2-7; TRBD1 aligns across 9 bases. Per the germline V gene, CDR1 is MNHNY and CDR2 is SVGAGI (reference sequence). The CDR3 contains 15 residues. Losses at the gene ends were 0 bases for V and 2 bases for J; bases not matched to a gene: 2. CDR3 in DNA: TGTGCCAGCAGTTACTCGGGACAGGGTACCTACGAGCAGTACTTC. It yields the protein CASSYSGQGTYEQYF.

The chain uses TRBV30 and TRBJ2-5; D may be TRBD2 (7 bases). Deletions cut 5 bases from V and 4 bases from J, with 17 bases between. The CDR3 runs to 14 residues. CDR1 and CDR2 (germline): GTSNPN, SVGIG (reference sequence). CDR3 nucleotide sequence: TGTGCCTGGGCGAGGGGGGGAGAGGGAGAGACCCAGTACTTC. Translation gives CAWARGGEGETQYF.

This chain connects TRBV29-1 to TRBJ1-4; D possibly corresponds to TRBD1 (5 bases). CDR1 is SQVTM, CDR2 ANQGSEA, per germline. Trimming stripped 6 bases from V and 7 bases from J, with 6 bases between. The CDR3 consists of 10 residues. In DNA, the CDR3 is TGCAGCGTCGGGGGTGAAAAACTGTTTTTT. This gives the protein CSVGGEKLFF.

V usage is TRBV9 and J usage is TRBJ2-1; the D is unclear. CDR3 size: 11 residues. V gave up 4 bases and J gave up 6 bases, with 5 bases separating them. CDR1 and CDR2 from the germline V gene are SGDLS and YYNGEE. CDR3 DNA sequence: TGTGCCAGCAGCCGACGCAATGAGCAGTTCTTC. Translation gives CASSRRNEQFF.

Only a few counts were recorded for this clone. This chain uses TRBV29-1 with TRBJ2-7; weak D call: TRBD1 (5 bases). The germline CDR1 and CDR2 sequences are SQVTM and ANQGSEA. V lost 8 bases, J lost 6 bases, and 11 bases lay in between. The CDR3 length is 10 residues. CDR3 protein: CSQGVPEQYF. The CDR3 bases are TGCAGCCAAGGGGTCCCCGAGCAGTACTTC.

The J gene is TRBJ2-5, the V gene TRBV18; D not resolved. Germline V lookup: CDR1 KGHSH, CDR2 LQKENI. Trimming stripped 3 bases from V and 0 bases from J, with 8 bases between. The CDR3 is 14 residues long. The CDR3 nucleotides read TGTGCCAGCTCACCGTTCGCCGACCAAGAGACCCAGTACTTC. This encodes CASSPFADQETQYF.

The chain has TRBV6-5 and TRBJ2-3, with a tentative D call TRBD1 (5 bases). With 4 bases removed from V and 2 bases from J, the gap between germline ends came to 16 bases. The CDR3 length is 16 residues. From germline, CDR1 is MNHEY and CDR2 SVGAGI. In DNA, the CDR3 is TGTGCCAGCAGTTCTAACCTAGAAGGGGCCACAGATACGCAGTATTTT. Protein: CASSSNLEGATDTQYF.